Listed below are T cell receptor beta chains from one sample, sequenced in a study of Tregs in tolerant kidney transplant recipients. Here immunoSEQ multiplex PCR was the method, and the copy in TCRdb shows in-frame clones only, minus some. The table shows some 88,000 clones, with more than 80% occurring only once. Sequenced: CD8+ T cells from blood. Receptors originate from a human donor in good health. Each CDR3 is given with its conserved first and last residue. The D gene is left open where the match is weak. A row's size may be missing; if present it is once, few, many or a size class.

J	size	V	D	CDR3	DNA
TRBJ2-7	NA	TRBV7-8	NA	CASSLALYEQYF	TGTGCCAGCAGCTTAGCCCTCTACGAGCAGTACTTC
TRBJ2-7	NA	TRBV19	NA	CASSMVPGSYEQYF	TGTGCCAGTAGTATGGTTCCCGGGTCCTACGAGCAGTACTTC
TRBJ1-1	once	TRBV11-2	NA	CASSRTADTEAFF	TGTGCCAGCAGCCGAACGGCAGACACTGAAGCTTTCTTT
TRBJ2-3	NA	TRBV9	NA	CARSGQGGGGRMDTQYF	TGTGCCCGCAGCGGCCAAGGGGGCGGGGGGCGCATGGATACGCAGTATTTT
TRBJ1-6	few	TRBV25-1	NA	CASSEGKGLNSPLHF	TGTGCCAGCAGTGAAGGGAAGGGACTAAACTCACCCCTCCACTTT
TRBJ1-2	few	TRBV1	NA	CTSSQDPTGSYGYTF	TGCACCAGCAGCCAAGACCCCACAGGGTCCTATGGCTACACCTTC
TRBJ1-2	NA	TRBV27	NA	CASSLSRTGYGYTF	TGTGCCAGCAGTTTATCGAGGACCGGCTATGGCTACACCTTC
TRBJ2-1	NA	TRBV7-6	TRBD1	CASSLGTGGTNEQFF	TGTGCCAGCAGCTTGGGGACAGGGGGTACTAATGAGCAGTTCTTC
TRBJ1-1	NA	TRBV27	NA	CATKRDNMNTEAFF	TGTGCCACCAAACGGGACAACATGAACACTGAAGCTTTCTTT
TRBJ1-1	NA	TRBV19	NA	CASSLDLEDTEAFF	TGTGCCAGTAGTTTGGACCTCGAGGACACTGAAGCTTTCTTT
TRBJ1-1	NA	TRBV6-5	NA	CASSYGMGGTEAFF	TGTGCCAGCAGTTACGGGATGGGAGGTACTGAAGCTTTCTTT
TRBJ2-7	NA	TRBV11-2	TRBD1	CASSYSGGEQYF	TGTGCCAGCAGCTACTCAGGGGGCGAGCAGTACTTC
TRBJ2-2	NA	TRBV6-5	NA	CASSPFSGNTGELFF	TGTGCCAGCAGCCCCTTCAGCGGGAACACCGGGGAGCTGTTTTTT
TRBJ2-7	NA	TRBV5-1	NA	CASSYRAPTYEQYF	TGCGCCAGCAGCTACAGGGCCCCTACCTACGAGCAGTACTTC
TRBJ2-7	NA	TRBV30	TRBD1	CAWSPGTASYEQYF	TGTGCCTGGAGCCCCGGGACAGCCTCCTACGAGCAGTACTTC
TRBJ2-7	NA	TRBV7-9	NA	CASSLAGWYEGEQYF	TGTGCCAGCAGCTTAGCCGGTTGGTACGAGGGTGAGCAGTACTTC